Listed below are T cell receptor beta chains from one sample, sequenced in a study of naive and memory T cell subsets. TCRdb called the 5' RACE reads again in MiXCR, with one record for every CDR3 protein. The table includes 60,000 or so distinct CDR3 sequences, roughly 6.7% detected once. The receptors were sampled from a male donor in good health. Each CDR3 is given with its conserved first and last residue. Each record gives: D gene, V gene, clone size, J gene, CDR3 protein, CDR3 DNA. D genes are given only for firm matches. Expanded clones are given a class, and other clones once, few, many or no size at all.

d_gene: TRBD1
v_gene: TRBV5-1
abundance: few
j_gene: TRBJ1-4
CDR3aa: CASKTGGQGPEKLFF
CDR3nt: TGCGCCAGCAAGACGGGGGGACAGGGGCCTGAAAAACTGTTTTTT

d_gene: -
v_gene: TRBV20-1
abundance: many
j_gene: TRBJ2-2
CDR3aa: CSARVGTTNTGELFF
CDR3nt: TGCAGTGCTAGAGTGGGCACCACGAACACCGGGGAGCTGTTTTTT

d_gene: TRBD2
v_gene: TRBV28
abundance: few
j_gene: TRBJ2-5
CDR3aa: CASTSLAGGRETQYF
CDR3nt: TGTGCCAGCACCTCTCTGGCGGGAGGACGGGAGACCCAGTACTTC

d_gene: -
v_gene: TRBV11-2
abundance: many
j_gene: TRBJ1-6
CDR3aa: CASSFSGSYNSPLHF
CDR3nt: TGTGCCAGCAGCTTCTCCGGGTCGTATAATTCACCCCTCCACTTT

d_gene: TRBD1
v_gene: TRBV11-2
abundance: few
j_gene: TRBJ2-3
CDR3aa: CASSPGQGRSTDTQYF
CDR3nt: TGTGCCAGCAGCCCCGGACAGGGGCGAAGCACAGATACGCAGTATTTT

d_gene: -
v_gene: TRBV7-2
abundance: -
j_gene: TRBJ2-3
CDR3aa: CASSLMGDVTDTQYF
CDR3nt: TGTGCCAGCAGCTTAATGGGGGACGTAACAGATACGCAGTATTTT

d_gene: TRBD2
v_gene: TRBV6-6
abundance: -
j_gene: TRBJ2-3
CDR3aa: CASSPTSGAWDTQYF
CDR3nt: TGTGCCAGCAGTCCAACTAGCGGTGCTTGGGATACGCAGTATTTT

d_gene: TRBD2
v_gene: TRBV29-1
abundance: -
j_gene: TRBJ2-3
CDR3aa: CSVELAGAQTDTQYF
CDR3nt: TGCAGCGTTGAACTAGCGGGGGCCCAAACAGATACGCAGTATTTT

d_gene: -
v_gene: TRBV28
abundance: many
j_gene: TRBJ2-7
CDR3aa: CASSFLGRAYEQYF
CDR3nt: TGTGCCAGCAGTTTTCTTGGCAGAGCCTACGAGCAGTACTTC

d_gene: -
v_gene: TRBV12-3/TRBV12-4
abundance: -
j_gene: TRBJ1-4
CDR3aa: CASSQGHDNEKLFF
CDR3nt: TGTGCCAGCAGTCAAGGTCACGATAATGAAAAACTGTTTTTT

d_gene: TRBD1
v_gene: TRBV2
abundance: -
j_gene: TRBJ2-1
CDR3aa: CANPDRASYNEQFF
CDR3nt: TGTGCCAACCCGGACAGGGCGTCCTACAATGAGCAGTTCTTC

d_gene: -
v_gene: TRBV12-5
abundance: few
j_gene: TRBJ2-2
CDR3aa: CASGVGYQLSNTGELFF
CDR3nt: TGTGCTAGTGGGGTTGGCTATCAGCTATCGAACACCGGGGAGCTGTTTTTT

d_gene: -
v_gene: TRBV29-1
abundance: many
j_gene: TRBJ2-3
CDR3aa: CSVGATRPSDTQYF
CDR3nt: TGCAGCGTTGGGGCTACACGACCGTCAGATACGCAGTATTTT

d_gene: -
v_gene: TRBV29-1
abundance: few
j_gene: TRBJ2-3
CDR3aa: CSVSPSGGPDTQYF
CDR3nt: TGCAGCGTCAGTCCTTCAGGGGGGCCAGATACGCAGTATTTT

d_gene: -
v_gene: TRBV12-3/TRBV12-4
abundance: -
j_gene: TRBJ2-1
CDR3aa: CASSFRRDEQFF
CDR3nt: TGTGCCAGCAGTTTTCGTCGAGATGAGCAGTTCTTC

d_gene: -
v_gene: TRBV6-5
abundance: -
j_gene: TRBJ2-3
CDR3aa: CASKSPTDTQYF
CDR3nt: TGTGCCAGCAAATCGCCCACAGATACGCAGTATTTT

d_gene: -
v_gene: TRBV21-1
abundance: -
j_gene: TRBJ1-1
CDR3aa: CASSPIMNTEAFF
CDR3nt: TGTGCCAGCAGCCCCATTATGAACACTGAAGCTTTCTTT

d_gene: TRBD2
v_gene: TRBV20-1
abundance: -
j_gene: TRBJ2-5
CDR3aa: CSAREAGSGTQYF
CDR3nt: TGCAGTGCTAGAGAAGCGGGGTCCGGGACCCAGTACTTC

d_gene: -
v_gene: TRBV4-1
abundance: many
j_gene: TRBJ1-1
CDR3aa: CASSPVGGIMNTEAFF
CDR3nt: TGCGCCAGCAGCCCCGTCGGCGGTATAATGAACACTGAAGCTTTCTTT

d_gene: TRBD1
v_gene: TRBV24-1
abundance: few
j_gene: TRBJ2-2
CDR3aa: CATSDAAGTGPGELFF
CDR3nt: TGTGCCACCAGTGATGCTGCCGGGACAGGGCCCGGGGAGCTGTTTTTT

d_gene: TRBD1
v_gene: TRBV5-1
abundance: few
j_gene: TRBJ1-3
CDR3aa: CASSLQGESGNTIYF
CDR3nt: TGCGCCAGCAGCCTTCAGGGGGAGTCCGGAAACACCATATATTTT

d_gene: -
v_gene: TRBV6-5
abundance: many
j_gene: TRBJ2-7
CDR3aa: CASSYLTAQGNPGTPSYEQYF
CDR3nt: TGTGCCAGCAGTTACCTCACCGCCCAGGGTAACCCCGGGACTCCAAGTTACGAGCAGTACTTC

d_gene: -
v_gene: TRBV12-3/TRBV12-4
abundance: -
j_gene: TRBJ2-5
CDR3aa: CASSQGRAETQYF
CDR3nt: TGTGCCAGCAGTCAGGGAAGGGCCGAGACCCAGTACTTC

d_gene: TRBD1
v_gene: TRBV9
abundance: few
j_gene: TRBJ1-6
CDR3aa: CASSRDPGQGNSPLHF
CDR3nt: TGTGCCAGCAGCCGGGACCCGGGACAGGGGAATTCACCCCTCCACTTT

d_gene: -
v_gene: TRBV20-1
abundance: -
j_gene: TRBJ2-7
CDR3aa: CSAREEGHLYEQYF
CDR3nt: TGCAGTGCTAGGGAGGAGGGCCACCTCTACGAGCAGTACTTC

d_gene: -
v_gene: TRBV6-5
abundance: -
j_gene: TRBJ1-3
CDR3aa: CASSPGHGGASGNTIYF
CDR3nt: TGTGCCAGCAGCCCTGGGCATGGGGGAGCCTCTGGAAACACCATATATTTT

d_gene: -
v_gene: TRBV6-5
abundance: -
j_gene: TRBJ2-7
CDR3aa: CASSHGHGPQYF
CDR3nt: TGTGCCAGCAGTCACGGACATGGCCCCCAGTACTTC

d_gene: -
v_gene: TRBV4-2
abundance: few
j_gene: TRBJ2-7
CDR3aa: CASSQILGGGYEQYF
CDR3nt: TGTGCCAGCAGCCAAATCTTGGGGGGTGGCTACGAGCAGTACTTC

d_gene: -
v_gene: TRBV6-5
abundance: many
j_gene: TRBJ1-1
CDR3aa: CASRKRGGWNTEAFF
CDR3nt: TGTGCCAGCAGGAAGCGCGGGGGCTGGAACACTGAAGCTTTCTTT

d_gene: -
v_gene: TRBV3-1
abundance: few
j_gene: TRBJ1-3
CDR3aa: CASSQDSVSGNTIYF
CDR3nt: TGTGCCAGCAGCCAAGATTCGGTTTCTGGAAACACCATATATTTT

d_gene: -
v_gene: TRBV7-9
abundance: -
j_gene: TRBJ1-1
CDR3aa: CASSLGVGANTEAFF
CDR3nt: TGTGCCAGCAGCTTAGGGGTGGGGGCGAACACTGAAGCTTTCTTT

d_gene: TRBD2
v_gene: TRBV7-9
abundance: few
j_gene: TRBJ2-1
CDR3aa: CASSTPRVAGGPNEQFF
CDR3nt: TGTGCCAGCAGCACCCCGAGGGTAGCGGGAGGGCCGAATGAGCAGTTCTTC

d_gene: TRBD2
v_gene: TRBV3-1
abundance: few
j_gene: TRBJ2-1
CDR3aa: CASSPGRGLAGYNEQFF
CDR3nt: TGTGCCAGCAGCCCAGGGAGGGGACTAGCGGGTTACAATGAGCAGTTCTTC

d_gene: TRBD1
v_gene: TRBV27
abundance: few
j_gene: TRBJ1-1
CDR3aa: CASSLSTWDRTTEAFF
CDR3nt: TGTGCCAGCAGTTTATCAACTTGGGACAGGACCACTGAAGCTTTCTTT

d_gene: -
v_gene: TRBV14
abundance: many
j_gene: TRBJ1-1
CDR3aa: CASRYGLNTEAFF
CDR3nt: TGTGCCAGCAGGTACGGATTGAACACTGAAGCTTTCTTT

d_gene: -
v_gene: TRBV29-1
abundance: many
j_gene: TRBJ2-7
CDR3aa: CSVEVRAGLPYEQYF
CDR3nt: TGCAGCGTTGAAGTCCGGGCCGGTTTGCCCTACGAGCAGTACTTC

d_gene: -
v_gene: TRBV29-1
abundance: many
j_gene: TRBJ1-1
CDR3aa: CSVKKGSTEAFF
CDR3nt: TGCAGCGTAAAAAAAGGGTCCACTGAAGCTTTCTTT

d_gene: -
v_gene: TRBV7-9
abundance: few
j_gene: TRBJ2-1
CDR3aa: CASSAGQRYNEQFF
CDR3nt: TGTGCCAGCAGCGCGGGACAGAGATACAATGAGCAGTTCTTC

d_gene: TRBD2
v_gene: TRBV5-1
abundance: many
j_gene: TRBJ2-1
CDR3aa: CASSSKTSAREQFF
CDR3nt: TGCGCCAGCAGCTCGAAGACTAGCGCCCGTGAGCAGTTCTTC

d_gene: -
v_gene: TRBV6-5
abundance: -
j_gene: TRBJ1-1
CDR3aa: CASNFDRGKPEAFF
CDR3nt: TGTGCCAGCAATTTCGACCGGGGGAAGCCTGAAGCTTTCTTT

d_gene: -
v_gene: TRBV3-1
abundance: few
j_gene: TRBJ2-4
CDR3aa: CASSQQWGDVKDIQYF
CDR3nt: TGTGCCAGCAGTCAGCAGTGGGGAGACGTTAAGGACATTCAGTACTTC

d_gene: TRBD1
v_gene: TRBV5-4
abundance: few
j_gene: TRBJ2-3
CDR3aa: CASSFTGDTDTQYF
CDR3nt: TGTGCCAGCAGCTTTACAGGGGACACAGATACGCAGTATTTT

d_gene: -
v_gene: TRBV21-1
abundance: -
j_gene: TRBJ1-3
CDR3aa: CASSKTGTGRGNTIYF
CDR3nt: TGTGCCAGCAGCAAGACTGGGACAGGGCGAGGAAACACCATATATTTT

d_gene: -
v_gene: TRBV6-5
abundance: many
j_gene: TRBJ2-3
CDR3aa: CASSYGFDSSTDTQYF
CDR3nt: TGTGCCAGCAGTTACGGATTCGACAGCAGCACAGATACGCAGTATTTT

d_gene: -
v_gene: TRBV6-6
abundance: -
j_gene: TRBJ2-6
CDR3aa: CASRGSSGANVLTF
CDR3nt: TGTGCCAGCAGGGGTTCCTCTGGGGCCAACGTCCTGACTTTC

d_gene: TRBD1
v_gene: TRBV12-3/TRBV12-4
abundance: few
j_gene: TRBJ1-6
CDR3aa: CASSMGQGGSPLHF
CDR3nt: TGTGCCAGCAGTATGGGACAGGGAGGTTCACCCCTCCACTTT

d_gene: -
v_gene: TRBV7-2
abundance: -
j_gene: TRBJ2-7
CDR3aa: CASSLAGLIHEQYF
CDR3nt: TGTGCCAGCAGCTTGGCAGGGTTAATCCACGAGCAGTACTTC

d_gene: TRBD2
v_gene: TRBV11-2
abundance: few
j_gene: TRBJ2-1
CDR3aa: CASSSKRGHYNEQFF
CDR3nt: TGTGCCAGCAGCTCCAAGCGGGGGCACTACAATGAGCAGTTCTTC

d_gene: -
v_gene: TRBV11-2
abundance: -
j_gene: TRBJ2-5
CDR3aa: CASSLGPESQYF
CDR3nt: TGTGCCAGCAGCTTAGGCCCCGAGTCCCAGTACTTC

d_gene: -
v_gene: TRBV6-5
abundance: -
j_gene: TRBJ1-5
CDR3aa: CATSGRVNQPQHF
CDR3nt: TGTGCCACCTCGGGGCGGGTCAATCAGCCCCAGCATTTT

d_gene: TRBD1
v_gene: TRBV12-3/TRBV12-4
abundance: -
j_gene: TRBJ2-1
CDR3aa: CASSLRDRGYYNEQFF
CDR3nt: TGTGCCAGCAGTCTCCGGGACAGGGGGTATTACAATGAGCAGTTCTTC

d_gene: -
v_gene: TRBV4-1
abundance: -
j_gene: TRBJ2-7
CDR3aa: CASSHPADGTYEQYF
CDR3nt: TGCGCCAGCAGCCACCCGGCGGACGGGACCTACGAGCAGTACTTC

d_gene: TRBD1
v_gene: TRBV24-1
abundance: -
j_gene: TRBJ1-1
CDR3aa: CATSDSRQGNTEAFF
CDR3nt: TGTGCCACCAGTGATTCAAGACAGGGAAACACTGAAGCTTTCTTT

d_gene: -
v_gene: TRBV20-1
abundance: few
j_gene: TRBJ1-5
CDR3aa: CSARESGQGNQPQHF
CDR3nt: TGCAGTGCTAGAGAATCGGGCCAGGGGAATCAGCCCCAGCATTTT

d_gene: TRBD1
v_gene: TRBV5-1
abundance: many
j_gene: TRBJ1-1
CDR3aa: CASSWDSGYSTEAFF
CDR3nt: TGCGCCAGCAGCTGGGACAGTGGGTACTCCACTGAAGCTTTCTTT

d_gene: -
v_gene: TRBV10-3
abundance: -
j_gene: TRBJ2-1
CDR3aa: CAISESTNNEQFF
CDR3nt: TGTGCCATCAGTGAGTCCACTAACAATGAGCAGTTCTTC

d_gene: TRBD1
v_gene: TRBV20-1
abundance: few
j_gene: TRBJ1-3
CDR3aa: CSAKDRDSTIYF
CDR3nt: TGCAGTGCTAAGGACAGGGATAGTACCATATATTTT

d_gene: TRBD1
v_gene: TRBV5-1
abundance: -
j_gene: TRBJ2-3
CDR3aa: CASSADRVLTDTQYF
CDR3nt: TGCGCCAGCAGCGCCGACAGGGTGCTCACAGATACGCAGTATTTT

d_gene: -
v_gene: TRBV7-9
abundance: many
j_gene: TRBJ2-6
CDR3aa: CASSLVQGIAGANVLTF
CDR3nt: TGTGCCAGCAGCTTAGTCCAGGGGATAGCTGGGGCCAACGTCCTGACTTTC

d_gene: TRBD1
v_gene: TRBV6-2/TRBV6-3
abundance: many
j_gene: TRBJ1-5
CDR3aa: CASRLTGGGPNQPQHF
CDR3nt: TGTGCCAGCAGACTAACAGGGGGCGGCCCAAATCAGCCCCAGCATTTT